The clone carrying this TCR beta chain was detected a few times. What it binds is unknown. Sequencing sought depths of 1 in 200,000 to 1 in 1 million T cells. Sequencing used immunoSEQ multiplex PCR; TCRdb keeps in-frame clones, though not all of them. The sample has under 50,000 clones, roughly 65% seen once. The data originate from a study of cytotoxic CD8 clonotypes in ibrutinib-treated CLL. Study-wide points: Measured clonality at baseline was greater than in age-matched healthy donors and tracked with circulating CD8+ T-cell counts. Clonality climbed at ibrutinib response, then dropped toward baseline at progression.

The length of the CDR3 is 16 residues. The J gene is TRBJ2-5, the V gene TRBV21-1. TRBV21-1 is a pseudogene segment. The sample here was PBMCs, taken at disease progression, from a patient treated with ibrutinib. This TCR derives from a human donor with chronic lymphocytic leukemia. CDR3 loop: CASSKEGGGASETQYF. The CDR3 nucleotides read TGTGCCAGCAGCAAAGAGGGAGGGGGCGCATCCGAGACCCAGTACTTC.